This is a list of T cell receptor beta chains from one sample in a study of blood T cells in healthy people across ages. Each CDR3 protein gets one entry after TCRdb re-called the 5' RACE reads with MiXCR. The table lists about 830,000 distinct CDR3 sequences, 58% of them singletons, with around 20% in the top ten. The source material was blood. These receptors all stem from a man younger than 45 in good health. Each CDR3 is given with its conserved first and last residue. A D gene is named only where the DNA matches it firmly. Clone size is stated in some rows and not others, as once, few, many or a class when expanded.

d_call,clone_size,v_call,j_call,cdr3_nt,cdr3_aa
-,-,TRBV4-2,TRBJ2-7,TGTGCCAGCAGCCAAGAGGGAACAGACGGTTTTATCTACGAGCAGTACTTC,CASSQEGTDGFIYEQYF
-,-,TRBV6-2/TRBV6-3,TRBJ2-7,TGTGCCAGCAGGCCGGGACTCGGGATCTACGAGCAGTACTTC,CASRPGLGIYEQYF
-,-,TRBV6-1,TRBJ1-4,TGTGCCAGCAGTGTGGACGGTGAAAAACTGTTTTTT,CASSVDGEKLFF
TRBD2,few,TRBV29-1,TRBJ2-5,TGCAGCGGCGGGGGAGAGACCCAGTACTTC,CSGGGETQYF
-,-,TRBV7-2,TRBJ1-2,TGTGCCAGCAGCTTAGACGGGGGCAAGGGGTATGGCTACACCTTC,CASSLDGGKGYGYTF
TRBD1,-,TRBV4-2,TRBJ1-4,TGTGCCAGCAGCCATCACATCGGACAGGGGGCAACTAATGAAAAACTGTTTTTT,CASSHHIGQGATNEKLFF
-,-,TRBV20-1,TRBJ1-5,TGCAGTGCTAGACCCTCGGGACGGGTGAGAAATCAGCCCCAGCATTTT,CSARPSGRVRNQPQHF
-,few,TRBV7-2,TRBJ2-3,TGTGCCAGCAGCTTAGAAATGGTTGGGGCCCGACCATCGGTTTTGGATACGCAGTATTTT,CASSLEMVGARPSVLDTQYF
TRBD1,-,TRBV7-2,TRBJ1-1,TGTGCCAGCAGCTGGAGGACAGGGGACGGGACTGAAGCTTTCTTT,CASSWRTGDGTEAFF
-,-,TRBV9,TRBJ2-7,TGTGCCAGCAGCCCGGGACGGAACTACGAGCAGTACTTC,CASSPGRNYEQYF
TRBD1,few,TRBV27,TRBJ2-7,TGTGCCAGCAGTTACTCCCTCGGGACAGCCTCCTACGAGCAGTACTTC,CASSYSLGTASYEQYF
TRBD1,-,TRBV6-5,TRBJ1-6,TGTGCCAGCAGTTACGATCCGGACAGGGGAATTATTAATTCACCCCTCCACTTT,CASSYDPDRGIINSPLHF
-,-,TRBV6-6,TRBJ2-5,TGTGCCCCTAAGAGGGCGGCGGACAAAGAGACCCAGTACTTC,CAPKRAADKETQYF
-,-,TRBV6-5,TRBJ2-3,TGTGCCAGCAGTTACTTAGGGTACGGCACAGATACGCAGTATTTT,CASSYLGYGTDTQYF
TRBD2,-,TRBV5-1,TRBJ2-1,TGCGCCAGCAGCTTGGTTCCTAGCGGGGGAGTGAACAATGAGCAGTTCTTC,CASSLVPSGGVNNEQFF
TRBD1,-,TRBV20-1,TRBJ2-7,TGCAGTGCTAGAAGGGACAGGATCGAACACGAGCAGTACTTC,CSARRDRIEHEQYF